This T cell receptor beta chain stems from a study of spatial heterogeneity in lung cancer. Overall study results and limits: The study found that expanded intratumoral alpha and beta TCR counts tracked tumor mutation counts.

Germline CDR1 reads GTSNPN; CDR2 reads SVGIG (reference sequence). The CDR3 contains 16 residues. With 5 bases removed from V and 0 bases from J, the gap between germline ends came to 18 bases. TCRdb reprocessed the 5' RACE reads with MiXCR, giving one entry per CDR3 protein. The sample yields 15,000 to 20,000 distinct CDR3 sequences, around 7% seen once. This clonotype is medium-sized in the sample. As yet, its antigen is unknown. Time point described: sample taken at primary tumor resection. Sequenced here: lung tumor tissue, sampled at surgery. The TCR comes from a female donor with early-stage non-small cell lung cancer. The rearrangement uses TRBV30 and TRBJ2-3, with D possibly being TRBD2 (5 bases). CDR3 protein: CAWGRSSRKSTDTQYF. CDR3 DNA sequence: TGTGCCTGGGGACGATCTAGCAGAAAAAGCACAGATACGCAGTATTTT.